The sequence of this T cell receptor beta chain was determined in a study of T-cell memory formation after mild COVID-19. Turning to the study itself: TCR clusters were mostly confined to one donor each.

Each CDR3 protein gets one entry after TCRdb re-called the 5' RACE reads with MiXCR. The table lists around 250,000 distinct CDR3 sequences, 8% to 9.5% of them singletons. With respect to this clonotype: The antigen remains undetermined.

V was clipped by 0 bases and J by 4 bases; unmatched bases: 5. The CDR3 length is 16 residues. Germline V gene lookup returns CDR1 SGHRS and CDR2 YFSETQ. Study results and caveats: The SARS-CoV-2 specificity of second-wave clones reaching peak at day 37 remained unverified.

The sequencing input was PBMCs or a T cell subset sorted from them (not recorded which). This clonotype was obtained from a man between 18 and 29 years old who had mild COVID-19 (a few samples of this study predate the infection). Cell type and time point are not known. The genes are TRBV5-1 and TRBJ2-1, with TRBD1 identical over 9 bases. The CDR3 loop reads CASSLAGQGFYNEQFF. In nucleotides, the CDR3 is TGCGCCAGCAGCTTGGCGGGACAGGGTTTTTACAATGAGCAGTTCTTC.